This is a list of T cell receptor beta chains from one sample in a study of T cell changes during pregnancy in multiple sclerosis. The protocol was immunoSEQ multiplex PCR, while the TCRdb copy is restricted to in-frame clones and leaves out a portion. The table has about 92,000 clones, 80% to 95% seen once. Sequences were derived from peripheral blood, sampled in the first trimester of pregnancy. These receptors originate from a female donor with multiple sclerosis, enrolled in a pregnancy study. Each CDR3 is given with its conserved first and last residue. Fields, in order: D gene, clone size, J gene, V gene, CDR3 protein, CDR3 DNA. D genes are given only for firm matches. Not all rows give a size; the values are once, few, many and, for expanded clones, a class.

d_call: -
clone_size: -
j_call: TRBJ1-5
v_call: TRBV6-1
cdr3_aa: CASSEARAQPQHF
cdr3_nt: TGTGCCAGCAGTGAAGCCAGGGCCCAGCCCCAGCATTTT

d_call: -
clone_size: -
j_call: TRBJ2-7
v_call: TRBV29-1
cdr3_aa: CSVIVDSYEQYF
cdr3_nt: TGCAGCGTAATAGTGGACAGCTACGAGCAGTACTTC

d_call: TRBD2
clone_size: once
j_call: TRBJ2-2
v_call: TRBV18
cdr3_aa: CASSPLAGATGELFF
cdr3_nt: TGTGCCAGCTCACCACTAGCGGGAGCCACCGGGGAGCTGTTTTTT

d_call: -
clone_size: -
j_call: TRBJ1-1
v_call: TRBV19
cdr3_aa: CASSIAPGPTEAFF
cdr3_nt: TGTGCCAGTAGTATAGCCCCAGGCCCCACTGAAGCTTTCTTT

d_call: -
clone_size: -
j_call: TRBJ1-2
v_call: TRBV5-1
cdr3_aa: CASSWSPGWHGYTF
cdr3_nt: TGCGCCAGCAGCTGGAGCCCCGGTTGGCATGGCTACACCTTC

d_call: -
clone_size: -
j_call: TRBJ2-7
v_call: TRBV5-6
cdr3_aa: CASSSPGLLRPYEQYF
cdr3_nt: TGTGCCAGCAGCTCTCCGGGACTTCTCAGACCCTACGAGCAGTACTTC

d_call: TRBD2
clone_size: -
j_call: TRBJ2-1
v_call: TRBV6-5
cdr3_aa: CASSLLSPSGYNEQFF
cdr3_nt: TGTGCCAGCAGTTTACTGAGTCCTAGCGGCTACAATGAGCAGTTCTTC

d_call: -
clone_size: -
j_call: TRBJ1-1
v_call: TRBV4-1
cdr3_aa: CASSQAVNTEAFF
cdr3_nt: TGCGCCAGCAGCCAAGCGGTGAACACTGAAGCTTTCTTT

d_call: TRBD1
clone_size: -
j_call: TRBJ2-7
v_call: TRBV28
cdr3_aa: CASSLAQHYRGSYEQYF
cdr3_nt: TGTGCCAGCAGTTTAGCTCAACACTACAGGGGATCCTACGAGCAGTACTTC

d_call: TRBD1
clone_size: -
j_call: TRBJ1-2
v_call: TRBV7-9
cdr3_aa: CASSLGDSYGYTF
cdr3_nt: TGTGCCAGCAGCTTGGGGGACAGCTATGGCTACACCTTC

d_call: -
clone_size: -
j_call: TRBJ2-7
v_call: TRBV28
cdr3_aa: CASSNSIYEQYF
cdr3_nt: TGTGCCAGCAGTAATTCCATCTACGAGCAGTACTTC

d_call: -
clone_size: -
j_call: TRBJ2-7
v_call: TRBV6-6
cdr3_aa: CASRATGRNEQYF
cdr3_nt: TGTGCCAGCAGGGCGACAGGGAGGAACGAGCAGTACTTC